A single sample is the source of the 9 T cell receptor beta chains below, sequenced in a study of OX40 agonist ivuxolimab in advanced cancers. The library relied on the immunoSEQ multiplex PCR assay. TCRdb re-hosts the immuneACCESS table, in-frame sequences only. Its copies lack some clones; in the studies checked, an unresolved V gene accounts for under half of them, and the cause for the rest is not known. The table for this sample lists fewer than 80,000 clones; 70% to 90% of them were counted only once. Jointly, the top ten make up 6% to 7.5% of the sample. Here the sequenced sample was CD4+ or CD8+ T cells sorted from blood, taken in a trial of the OX40 agonist ivuxolimab. All receptors derive from an adult with an advanced solid tumor such as melanoma, head and neck, liver or kidney cancer.

This clone has just one count. CDR3 protein: CASSLGTGGVGNQPQHF. In nucleotides, the CDR3 is TGTGCCAGCAGCTTAGGGACAGGGGGCGTAGGCAATCAGCCCCAGCATTTT. The chain carries TRBV7-9 and TRBJ1-5; TRBD1 agrees at 11 bases. Germline CDR1 reads SEHNR; CDR2 reads FQNEAQ (reference sequence). CDR3 size: 17 residues. Trimming at V came to 1 base and at J to 2 bases, leaving 4 bases not matched to a gene.

Turning to this clone: Its ends do not fully match the called genes, so a read error is possible. The V and J genes are TRBV7-7 and TRBJ2-3; D uncertain. Germline V gives CDR1 SSHAT, CDR2 FNYEAQ (reference sequence). The CDR3 length is 15 residues. The DNA for the CDR3 is TGTGCTAGCAGCTTACAGCCCGCTAGCACAGATACGCAGTATTTT. This gives the protein CASSLQPASTDTQYF.

The rearrangement uses TRBV5-4 and TRBJ2-5, with a possible D match to TRBD2 (6 bases). CDR1 and CDR2 from the germline V gene are SGHNT and YYREEE (reference sequence). The germline V and J ends were trimmed by 1 base and 5 bases, with 9 bases remaining between them. The CDR3 has 13 residues. Written as DNA, the CDR3 is TGTGCCAGCAGCTTGAGGAGGGCCGAGACCCAGTACTTC. The encoded protein is CASSLRRAETQYF.

The chain has TRBV11-3 and TRBJ1-2; 8 nucleotides match TRBD1. V dropped 1 base and J dropped 10; count of bases not matched to a gene: 8. CDR3 length: 14 amino acids. Germline CDR1 reads SGHNT; CDR2 reads YENEEA. CDR3 sequence reads: CASSLVDSQGAYTF. For the CDR3, the DNA is TGTGCCAGCAGCTTAGTGGACTCGCAGGGGGCCTACACCTTC.

This chain uses TRBV7-9 with TRBJ2-6; D is unclear. The CDR3 covers 17 residues. Trimming left V 6 bases short and J 4 bases short, with 19 bases between. Germline V gene sequence: CDR1 SEHNR, CDR2 FQNEAQ (reference sequence). Written as DNA, the CDR3 is TGTGCCAGCAGTTATCTGGCCAGCGTGGCCGGGGCCAACGTCCTGACTTTC. It specifies CASSYLASVAGANVLTF.

The chain carries TRBV5-6 and TRBJ2-7; 8 nucleotides agree with TRBD2. The CDR3 runs to 13 residues. In germline, CDR1 is SGHDT, CDR2 YYEEEE. V dropped 2 bases and J dropped 6; count of bases not matched to a gene: 4. The CDR3 sequence is CASSFGGVSEQYF. The CDR3 DNA sequence: TGTGCCAGCAGCTTCGGGGGGGTCTCCGAGCAGTACTTC.

This clone was observed a handful of times. J is TRBJ1-2 and V is TRBV6-5, with TRBD1 matching 8 bases. The CDR3 has 14 residues. Germline CDR1 is MNHEY and CDR2 is SVGAGI. V dropped 3 bases and J dropped 2; count of bases not matched to a gene: 2. In DNA form, the CDR3 reads TGTGCCAGCAGTTATTACAGGGGGAACTATGGCTACACCTTC. This gives the protein CASSYYRGNYGYTF.

With regard to this clone: A junction end diverges from the germline sequence, so it may reflect a read error. The chain employs TRBV7-7 and TRBJ2-1; D not resolved. The germline V gene encodes CDR1 SSHAT and CDR2 FNYEAQ (reference sequence). The CDR3 totals 13 residues. The CDR3 loop reads CASSLVPNNEQFF. As DNA, the CDR3 is TGTGCTAGCAGCTTAGTGCCGAACAATGAGCAGTTCTTC.

This chain links TRBV6-5 with TRBJ2-5, with a tentative D call TRBD2 (7 bases). The CDR3 length is 16 residues. Germline-derived CDR1 and CDR2 are MNHEY and SVGAGI. Trimming took 0 bases from V and 4 from J, leaving 15 bases between them. The CDR3 is CASSYSKWGGTETQYF. CDR3 coding DNA: TGTGCCAGCAGTTACTCGAAGTGGGGGGGCACAGAGACCCAGTACTTC.